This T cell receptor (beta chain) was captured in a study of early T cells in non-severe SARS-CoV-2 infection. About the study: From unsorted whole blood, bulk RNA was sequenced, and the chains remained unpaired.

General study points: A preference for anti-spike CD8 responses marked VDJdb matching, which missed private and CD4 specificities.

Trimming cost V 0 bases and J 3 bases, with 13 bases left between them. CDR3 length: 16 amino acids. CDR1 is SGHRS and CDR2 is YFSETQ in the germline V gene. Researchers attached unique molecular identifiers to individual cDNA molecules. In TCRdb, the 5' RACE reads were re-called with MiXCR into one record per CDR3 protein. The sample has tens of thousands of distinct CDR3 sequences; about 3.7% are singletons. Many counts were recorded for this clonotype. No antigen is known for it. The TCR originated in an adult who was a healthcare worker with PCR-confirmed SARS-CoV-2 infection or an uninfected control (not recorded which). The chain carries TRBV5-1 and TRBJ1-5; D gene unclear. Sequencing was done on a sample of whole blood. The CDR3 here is CASSLGGDVLNQPQHF. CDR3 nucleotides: TGCGCCAGCAGCTTGGGGGGAGACGTCCTCAATCAGCCCCAGCATTTT.